This T cell receptor (beta chain) comes out of a study of blood T cell repertoires in COVID-19. The CDR3 spans 15 residues. V shed 0 bases, J shed 9 bases, and the junction held 8 bases outside the gene matches. CDR1 and CDR2 from the germline V gene are GTSNPN and SVGIG (reference sequence). In the source study's methods: Counts of nucleated cells, estimated from reference gene primer amplification, were obtained. Data came from immunoSEQ multiplex PCR; TCRdb stores just in-frame clones and leaves some out. The V and J calls and clone size come from that table; D and trimming were worked out from the DNA. Of about 87,000 clones in the sample, around 87% were seen once.

The rearrangement joins TRBV30 to TRBJ2-1, with TRBD2 identical over 10 bases. The sequence came from a man in his forties or fifties with acute or convalescent COVID-19. The sequencing input was peripheral blood. Written as DNA, the CDR3 is TGTGCCTGGAGTGTTAGGCTAGCGGGAGACGGTGAGCAGTTCTTC. This encodes CAWSVRLAGDGEQFF. The variable domain in full, with the rest retrieved from reference TRBV30 and TRBJ2-1, is SQTIHQWPATLVQPVGSPLSLECTVEGTSNPNLYWYRQAAGRGLQLLFYSVGIGQISSEVPQNLSASRPQDRQFILSSKKLLLSDSGFYLCAWSVRLAGDGEQFFGPGTRLTVL.